This T cell receptor beta chain emerged from a study of OX40 agonist ivuxolimab in advanced cancers. At the level of the study: Antecedent anti-PD-1, anti-PD-L1 or anti-CTLA-4 therapy was permissible, with 40% having received some.

Using immunoSEQ multiplex PCR, the repertoire was profiled, and TCRdb retains in-frame clones only, with some absent. The top ten hold 12% of the sample, which has 58,000 or so clones, 85% to 90% seen once. In germline, CDR1 is MNHNS, CDR2 SASEGT. This CDR3 contains 14 residues. The V and J ends lost 2 bases and 7 bases respectively, with 12 bases between them. The sequencing used CD4+ or CD8+ T cells sorted from blood, collected in a trial of the OX40 agonist ivuxolimab. This TCR derives from an adult with an advanced solid tumor such as melanoma, head and neck, liver or kidney cancer. The chain couples TRBV6-1 to TRBJ1-5, with D unresolved. The CDR3: CASSEPGSWQPQHF. Here the CDR3 DNA reads TGTGCCAGCAGTGAACCGGGTTCCTGGCAGCCCCAGCATTTT.